Below are 21 T cell receptor beta chains sequenced from a single sample in a study of TIL therapy for anti-PD-1-resistant metastatic lung cancer. The time point: pre-treatment sample, taken before nivolumab and TIL therapy. Sequencing used immunoSEQ v3. Profiled with immunoSEQ multiplex PCR; TCRdb holds only in-frame clones, not every one. The data show roughly 60,000 clones, less than 75% seen once. Material: blood, obtained at baseline. These receptors all stem from a person aged 25 to 80 with non-small cell lung cancer.

The V call is TRBV28, the J call TRBJ1-2; D ambiguous. Trimming took 0 bases from V and 2 from J, leaving 7 bases between them. Germline values: CDR1 MDHEN, CDR2 SYDVKM. CDR3 size: 14 residues. CDR3 in DNA: TGTGCCAGCAGTTTATGGGGTGAGAACTATGGCTACACCTTC. It translates to CASSLWGENYGYTF.

The chain joins TRBV28 to TRBJ2-1, with D possibly being TRBD2 (6 bases). This CDR3 has 16 amino acids. Trimming left V 7 bases short and J 0 bases short, with 16 bases between. Germline CDR1 MDHEN, CDR2 SYDVKM. The CDR3 loop reads CASTEGTLGSYNEQFF. CDR3 bases: TGTGCCAGCACCGAGGGGACTCTAGGCTCCTACAATGAGCAGTTCTTC. The entire variable domain, with the rest obtained from reference TRBV28 and TRBJ2-1, is as follows: DVKVTQSSRYLVKRTGEKVFLECVQDMDHENMFWYRQDPGLGLRLIYFSYDVKMKEKGDIPEGYSVSREKKERFSLILESASTNQTSMYLCASTEGTLGSYNEQFFGPGTRLTVL.

As DNA, the CDR3 is TGTGCCAGCAGTTTAATTGGGGGGCGCGGTAATGAGCAGTTCTTC. Its protein product is CASSLIGGRGNEQFF. The chain combines TRBV27 with TRBJ2-1; D possibly uses TRBD1 or TRBD2 (6 bases each). CDR3 length: 15 amino acids. The V end was cut by 2 bases, the J end by 7 bases, with 15 bases between. Germline V gives CDR1 MNHEY, CDR2 SMNVEV (reference sequence).

This clone was recorded only once. The V call is TRBV9, the J call TRBJ2-1; 10 bases map to TRBD2. Per the germline V gene, CDR1 is SGDLS and CDR2 is YYNGEE. V was clipped by 0 bases and J by 5 bases; unmatched bases: 8. CDR3 length equals 17 residues. The chain's CDR3 is CASSVDVLLAGNNEQFF. CDR3 nucleotides: TGTGCCAGCAGCGTAGACGTCTTACTAGCGGGAAACAATGAGCAGTTCTTC.

This sequence joins TRBV5-1 and TRBJ1-1; possible D gene TRBD1, 6 bases. The CDR3 loop spans 14 amino acids. V was clipped by 3 bases and J by 1 base, with 10 bases between them. The germline V gene encodes CDR1 SGHRS and CDR2 YFSETQ. This CDR3 is CASSWGTPNTEAFF. For the CDR3, the DNA is TGCGCCAGCAGCTGGGGGACACCGAACACTGAAGCTTTCTTT.

This clone rates as medium-sized (0.01 to 0.1%). The chain has TRBV27 and TRBJ1-3; TRBD1 matches at 7 bases. The CDR3 is made up of 14 amino acids. Germline CDR1 and CDR2: MNHEY and SMNVEV (reference sequence). Losses at the gene ends were 5 bases for V and 1 base for J; bases not matched to a gene: 2. In nucleotides, the CDR3 is TGTGCCAGCAGTCCAGGGGGGTCTGGAAACACCATATATTTT. It codes for CASSPGGSGNTIYF.

The chain has TRBV4-3 and TRBJ2-4; 8 nucleotides match TRBD1. The V gene end was trimmed by 5 bases and the J gene end by 5 bases; junction bases not matched to a gene: 5. CDR3 length: 14 residues. Germline CDR1 reads LGHNA; CDR2 reads YSLEER. The CDR3 protein is CASSSSDRENIQYF. Here the CDR3 DNA reads TGCGCCAGCAGCTCGTCGGACAGGGAAAACATTCAGTACTTC.

V and J are TRBV4-3 and TRBJ2-2; 9 bases map to TRBD1. J was trimmed by 5 bases and V by 4 bases; bases with no gene match: 5. CDR1 and CDR2 from the germline V gene are LGHNA and YSLEER. CDR3 length: 15 amino acids. The CDR3 is CASSPTGGSTGELFF. The CDR3 nucleotides are TGCGCCAGCAGCCCGACAGGGGGGTCAACCGGGGAGCTGTTTTTT.

The chain has TRBV7-2 and TRBJ1-4, with D uncertain. There are 15 residues in the CDR3. CDR1 is SGHTA, CDR2 FQGNSA, per germline. V lost 1 base and J lost 3, with 9 bases in between. CDR3 sequence: CASSLEPGSNEKLFF. The CDR3 bases are TGTGCCAGCAGCTTAGAACCGGGATCTAATGAAAAACTGTTTTTT. Full variable domain (remainder filled in from reference TRBV7-2 and TRBJ1-4): GAGVSQSPSNKVTEKGKDVELRCDPISGHTALYWYRQSLGQGLEFLIYFQGNSAPDKSGLPSDRFSAERTGGSVSTLTIQRTQQEDSAVYLCASSLEPGSNEKLFFGSGTQLSVL.

This clone was recorded only once. The V and J genes are TRBV7-2 and TRBJ2-7; tentatively, D is TRBD1 (5 bases). V shed 4 bases and J shed 3 bases, with 13 bases lying between them. This CDR3 has 14 residues. Germline loops: CDR1 SGHTA, CDR2 FQGNSA. CDR3 in amino acids: CASSSVQGFYEQYF. CDR3 coding DNA: TGTGCCAGCAGCTCCGTCCAGGGATTCTACGAGCAGTACTTC.

The chain uses TRBV12-5 and TRBJ2-3; the D gene is possibly TRBD2 (6 bases). CDR1 is LGHNT and CDR2 is FRNRAP in the germline V gene. V lost 5 bases, J lost 5 bases, and 14 bases lay in between. The CDR3 has 14 amino acids. The CDR3 spells CASGRDSLGDTQYF. DNA for the CDR3: TGTGCTAGTGGTCGGGACTCTCTGGGAGATACGCAGTATTTT.

The chain uses TRBV7-8 and TRBJ1-2; 9 bases align to TRBD1. CDR3 size: 14 residues. CDR1 is SGHVS, CDR2 FQNEAQ, per germline. The ends lost 1 base at V and 7 bases at J; junction bases unmatched: 4. In nucleotides, the CDR3 is TGTGCCAGCAGCTTAGTCGACAGGGGGGGTGGCTACACCTTC. Residues: CASSLVDRGGGYTF.

This chain joins TRBV28 and TRBJ1-1; no clear D gene. In germline, CDR1 is MDHEN, CDR2 SYDVKM. The CDR3 runs 14 residues. V lost 2 bases, J lost 1 base, and 8 bases lay in between. The CDR3 DNA follows: TGTGCCAGCAGTTTAGAGGCTGCGAACACTGAAGCTTTCTTT. Residues: CASSLEAANTEAFF.

The chain recombines TRBV4-3 with TRBJ2-3; D possibly uses TRBD1 or TRBD2 (6 bases each). Germline values: CDR1 LGHNA, CDR2 YSLEER. The CDR3 is made up of 15 amino acids. The germline V and J ends were trimmed by 1 base and 1 base, with 9 bases remaining between them. CDR3 nucleotides: TGCGCCAGCAGCCAAGCAGGGGAGGGCACAGATACGCAGTATTTT. Residues: CASSQAGEGTDTQYF.

The gene calls are TRBV5-8 and TRBJ2-1, with D maybe TRBD2 (5 bases). Looked up from germline, CDR1 is SGHTS and CDR2 is YDEGEE. This CDR3 is built from 16 residues. The V gene lost 0 bases and the J gene lost 2 bases, with 12 bases spanning the gap. The CDR3 sequence is CASSLVGSETYNEQFF. For the CDR3, the DNA is TGTGCCAGCAGCTTGGTTGGGAGTGAGACCTACAATGAGCAGTTCTTC.

This clone was detected only once. The V gene is TRBV7-2, the J gene TRBJ2-2; D unclear. Trimming cost V 1 base and J 1 base, with 1 base left between them. Germline V gene sequence: CDR1 SGHTA, CDR2 FQGNSA. The CDR3 is 13 residues long. CDR3 protein: CASSLGNTGELFF. The CDR3 DNA reads TGTGCCAGCAGCTTAGGGAACACCGGGGAGCTGTTTTTT.

This clone was seen just once. The J gene is TRBJ1-2, the V gene TRBV28, with a weak D call TRBD1 (6 bases). From germline, CDR1 is MDHEN and CDR2 SYDVKM. There are 16 residues in the CDR3. Trimming stripped 6 bases from V and 7 bases from J, with 24 bases between. CDR3 nucleotides: TGTGCCAGCAGCCTCGGTGGGGGTACAGGGTTCGGTGGCTACACCTTC. Translated: CASSLGGGTGFGGYTF.

This clone has a handful of counts. J is TRBJ1-5 and V is TRBV28; tentatively, D is TRBD1 (6 bases). This CDR3 region has 13 residues. Germline V gene lookup returns CDR1 MDHEN and CDR2 SYDVKM. V was cut by 6 bases and J by 7 bases, with 13 bases left in between. The DNA for the CDR3 is TGTGCCAGCAGCCAAGTACAGGGACAGCCCCAGCATTTT. This translates into CASSQVQGQPQHF. The full variable domain, with the rest looked up from reference TRBV28 and TRBJ1-5, is DVKVTQSSRYLVKRTGEKVFLECVQDMDHENMFWYRQDPGLGLRLIYFSYDVKMKEKGDIPEGYSVSREKKERFSLILESASTNQTSMYLCASSQVQGQPQHFGDGTRLSIL.

V gene TRBV7-9 combines with J gene TRBJ2-1; D gene unclear. This CDR3 has 16 residues. Per germline, CDR1 SEHNR and CDR2 FQNEAQ (reference sequence). V was shortened by 2 bases and J by 4 bases, with 15 bases between the two germline ends. As DNA, the CDR3 is TGTGCCAGCAGCTTAAGTTTGGGCAGGACGTACAATGAGCAGTTCTTC. The encoded protein is CASSLSLGRTYNEQFF.

Only a few counts were recorded for this clone. This chain joins TRBV5-1 and TRBJ1-2; TRBD1 matches 7 bases. In germline, CDR1 is SGHRS, CDR2 YFSETQ. This CDR3 has 15 residues. V was pared by 3 bases and J by 6 bases, with 11 bases of the junction left unmatched. The CDR3 sequence is CASSSDPGTADGYTF. The CDR3 DNA reads TGCGCCAGCAGCTCCGACCCCGGGACAGCGGATGGCTACACCTTC.

The chain is built from TRBV7-8 and TRBJ2-5, with D perhaps TRBD1 (7 bases). CDR1 is SGHVS, CDR2 FQNEAQ, per germline. The CDR3 has 15 residues. Between the trimmed V and J ends, which lost 5 bases and 5 bases, there was a span of 18 bases. Written as DNA, the CDR3 is TGTGCCAGCAGCCTAGAGGCCAGGGGGGAGGAGACCCAGTACTTC. It translates to CASSLEARGEETQYF. The full variable domain, with the rest looked up from reference TRBV7-8 and TRBJ2-5, is GAGVSQSPRYKVAKRGQDVALRCDPISGHVSLFWYQQALGQGPEFLTYFQNEAQLDKSGLPSDRFFAERPEGSVSTLKIQRTQQEDSAVYLCASSLEARGEETQYFGPGTRLLVL.